The 17 T cell receptor beta chains below all came from one sample that was sequenced in a study of beta chain features in type 1 diabetes. Study findings and constraints: The study found moderately but significantly shorter TCRB CDR3s in all four CD4+ subsets of Type 1 diabetes patients.

Expressed TCRB transcripts were sequenced, since all the RNA that had been isolated was reverse transcribed. TCRdb keeps only in-frame clones here, not all; method: immunoSEQ multiplex PCR. The data hold roughly 150,000 clones, with about 9% observed a single time. These TCRs' antigens remain unknown. The sample taken for sequencing was central memory CD4+ T cells from blood. The receptor set was obtained from a woman aged 25 to 39 with type 1 diabetes.

The V call is TRBV4-1, the J call TRBJ1-4, with D perhaps matching TRBD1 (6 bases). CDR3 length: 13 amino acids. Germline-derived CDR1 and CDR2 are MGHRA and YSYEKL. Trimming cost V 4 bases and J 5 bases, with 8 bases left between them. CDR3 DNA: TGCGCCAGCAGCCGGACAGAGAATGAAAAACTGTTTTTT. This codes for CASSRTENEKLFF.

The chain is built from TRBV2 and TRBJ2-7; D is possibly TRBD1 (7 bases). The germline gives CDR1 SNHLY, CDR2 FYNNEI. This CDR3 has 14 residues. Trimming left V 6 bases short and J 5 bases short, with 17 bases between. This CDR3 is CASRERQGGNEQYF. The CDR3 coding sequence is TGTGCCAGCAGAGAAAGGCAGGGGGGTAACGAGCAGTACTTC.

This clone was seen only a few times. The rearrangement links TRBV11-1 to TRBJ1-1; 8 bases are shared with TRBD1. CDR3 length: 16 residues. The germline V gene has CDR1 SGHAT and CDR2 FQDESV (reference sequence). V lost 4 bases to trimming and J lost 1 base; unmatched junction nucleotides: 8. The DNA of the CDR3 is TGTGCCAGCAGCTCGCCCGACAGGGGTTGGAACACTGAAGCTTTCTTT. Amino acid sequence: CASSSPDRGWNTEAFF.

This clone was seen only a few times. J is TRBJ2-5 and V is TRBV5-1; 13 bases map to TRBD2. Germline lookup yields CDR1 SGHRS and CDR2 YFSETQ. Unmatched junction bases numbered 8, after V lost 6 bases and J lost 6 bases. The CDR3 sequence is 15 residues long. The CDR3 loop reads CASTLGLAGTKTQYF. CDR3 bases: TGCGCCAGCACCCTGGGACTAGCGGGGACCAAGACCCAGTACTTC.

There are a few counts of this clone. J is TRBJ2-3 and V is TRBV30, with D possibly matching TRBD1 (6 bases). V lost 5 bases to trimming and J lost 0 bases, with 9 bases between them. The CDR3 covers 13 residues. The germline V gene has CDR1 GTSNPN and CDR2 SVGIG (reference sequence). CDR3: CAWDRFSTDTQYF. In nucleotides, the CDR3 is TGTGCCTGGGACAGGTTCAGCACAGATACGCAGTATTTT.

The chain employs TRBV28 and TRBJ1-2; TRBD1 matches at 7 bases. The V segment lost 10 bases and the J segment 5 bases; nucleotides outside the gene matches: 7. Germline values: CDR1 MDHEN, CDR2 SYDVKM. This CDR3 has 12 residues. The CDR3 DNA is TGTGCCACGCAAGCAGGGGGTTATGGCTACACCTTC. Translating gives CATQAGGYGYTF.

This clone was observed a handful of times. The same CDR3 can be traced to other DNA sequences in this sample. The chain has TRBV18 and TRBJ2-5; unclear D gene. Looked up from germline, CDR1 is KGHSH and CDR2 is LQKENI. The ends were cut back, 4 bases at V and 2 bases at J, with 8 bases in the middle. The CDR3 is 13 amino acids. The CDR3 spells CASSRGEQETQYF. The CDR3 nucleotides read TGTGCCAGCTCACGCGGCGAACAAGAGACCCAGTACTTC.

The V call is TRBV28, the J call TRBJ1-4; D is possibly TRBD1 (5 bases). Per germline, CDR1 MDHEN and CDR2 SYDVKM. The CDR3 length is 15 residues. Trimming removed 6 bases at V and 6 bases at J, with 17 bases between. This CDR3 reads CASRTAGISDEKLFF. The CDR3 DNA reads TGTGCCAGCAGGACCGCAGGGATTTCGGATGAAAAACTGTTTTTT. Looking up the rest from reference TRBV28 and TRBJ1-4 gives the full variable domain: DVKVTQSSRYLVKRTGEKVFLECVQDMDHENMFWYRQDPGLGLRLIYFSYDVKMKEKGDIPEGYSVSREKKERFSLILESASTNQTSMYLCASRTAGISDEKLFFGSGTQLSVL.

The sample holds a few counts of this clone. The chain joins TRBV6-1 to TRBJ2-6, with D perhaps matching TRBD2 (6 bases). The CDR3 consists of 15 residues. V lost 2 bases, J lost 4 bases, and 9 bases lay in between. CDR1 is MNHNS and CDR2 is SASEGT in the germline V gene. CDR3 DNA: TGTGCCAGCAGTGAATGGGAGGCGGGGGCCAACGTCCTGACTTTC. Amino acid sequence: CASSEWEAGANVLTF.

V and J are TRBV2 and TRBJ1-5; tentatively, D is TRBD1 (6 bases). CDR3 length: 14 amino acids. V shed 6 bases and J shed 7 bases, with 16 bases lying between them. Germline-derived CDR1 and CDR2 are SNHLY and FYNNEI. In nucleotides, the CDR3 is TGTGCCAGCAGGCGGACAGACTTGGGGCAGCCCCAGCATTTT. Translated, it gives CASRRTDLGQPQHF. Full variable domain (remainder filled in from reference TRBV2 and TRBJ1-5): EPEVTQTPSHQVTQMGQEVILRCVPISNHLYFYWYRQILGQKVEFLVSFYNNEISEKSEIFDDQFSVERPDGSNFTLKIRSTKLEDSAMYFCASRRTDLGQPQHFGDGTRLSIL.

The rearrangement uses TRBV7-3 and TRBJ2-2; no reliable D call. Germline CDR1 SGHTA, CDR2 FQGTGA. The CDR3 has 14 amino acids. The V end was cut by 4 bases, the J end by 2 bases, with 8 bases between. DNA for the CDR3: TGTGCCAGCAGCTCGCACAGAAACACCGGGGAGCTGTTTTTT. Translated, it gives CASSSHRNTGELFF.

The V and J genes are TRBV7-2 and TRBJ2-1, with 12 nucleotides matching TRBD2. The ends lost 5 bases at V and 3 bases at J; junction bases unmatched: 8. The CDR3 has 17 residues. CDR1 is SGHTA and CDR2 is FQGNSA in the germline V gene. Here the CDR3 DNA reads TGTGCCAGCAGCACCCTTGGACTAGCGGGGATCTACAATGAGCAGTTCTTC. Protein product: CASSTLGLAGIYNEQFF.

This sequence joins TRBV5-6 and TRBJ1-1; D gene unclear. Germline CDR1 and CDR2: SGHDT and YYEEEE. The V end was cut by 2 bases, the J end by 6 bases, with 11 bases between. This CDR3 has 13 amino acids. The CDR3 sequence is CASSLVSVPEAFF. CDR3 nucleotide sequence: TGTGCCAGCAGCTTAGTCTCGGTCCCTGAAGCTTTCTTT.

The chain couples TRBV29-1 to TRBJ2-3; 12 nucleotides agree with TRBD2. CDR3 length: 14 residues. The V gene's germline CDR1 is SQVTM and CDR2 ANQGSEA. V gave up 7 bases and J gave up 5 bases; unmatched junction bases: 7. This CDR3 is CSGTTSGRGDTQYF. The CDR3 nucleotides read TGCAGCGGTACGACTAGCGGGAGAGGAGATACGCAGTATTTT.

This clone turned up a few times. The chain is built from TRBV27 and TRBJ2-2; 7 bases are a match to TRBD1. Germline trimming cut 10 bases from V and 1 base from J; bases unmatched to any gene: 3. This CDR3 is 13 amino acids long. Germline V gives CDR1 MNHEY, CDR2 SMNVEV (reference sequence). The CDR3 is CATRQGNTGELFF. The CDR3 DNA is TGTGCCACCAGACAGGGGAACACCGGGGAGCTGTTTTTT.

There are a few counts of this clone. This chain uses TRBV28 with TRBJ2-5; D not certain. The CDR3 is 13 residues long. The germline V and J ends were trimmed by 5 bases and 7 bases, with 14 bases remaining between them. Germline V CDR1 and CDR2: MDHEN, SYDVKM. CDR3 sequence: CASSIRAPGTQYF. In DNA form, the CDR3 reads TGTGCCAGCAGTATCCGTGCGCCCGGGACCCAGTACTTC.

V and J are TRBV4-1 and TRBJ2-3, with D possibly being TRBD2 (6 bases). V shed 3 bases and J shed 8 bases, with 9 bases lying between them. Germline-derived CDR1 and CDR2 are MGHRA and YSYEKL. The CDR3 is 12 amino acids. The CDR3 DNA is TGCGCCAGCAGCCAGGAGGGACTTACGCAGTATTTT. Translated, it gives CASSQEGLTQYF.